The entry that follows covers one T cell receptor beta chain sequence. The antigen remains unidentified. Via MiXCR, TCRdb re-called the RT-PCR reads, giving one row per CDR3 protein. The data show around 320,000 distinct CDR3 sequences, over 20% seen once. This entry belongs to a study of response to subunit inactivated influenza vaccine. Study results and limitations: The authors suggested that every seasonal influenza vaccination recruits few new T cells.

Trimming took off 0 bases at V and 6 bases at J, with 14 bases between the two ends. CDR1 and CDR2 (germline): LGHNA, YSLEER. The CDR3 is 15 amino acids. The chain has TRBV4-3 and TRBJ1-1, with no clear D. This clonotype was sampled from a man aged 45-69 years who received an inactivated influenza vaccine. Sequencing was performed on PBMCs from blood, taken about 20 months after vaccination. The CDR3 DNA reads TGCGCCAGCAGCCAAGATGGACCCGCGGGCGCTGAAGCTTTCTTT. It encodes CASSQDGPAGAEAFF.